This T cell receptor beta chain was recovered during a study of cytomegalovirus exposure and HLA in healthy donors. Sequencing was performed with immunoSEQ multiplex PCR; in TCRdb, only in-frame clones are kept and a portion is missing. This sample has almost 200,000 clones, with 81% found just once. CDR1 is MNHEY and CDR2 is SVGAGI in the germline V gene. V was cut by 6 bases and J by 0 bases, with 9 bases left in between. The CDR3 is 14 residues long. The chain links TRBV6-5 to TRBJ1-3; weak D call: TRBD1 (6 bases). The sequenced material came from PBMCs. The sequence was collected from a woman younger than 45 in good health and CMV-seronegative. The CDR3 is CASRRQVSGNTIYF. The CDR3 DNA sequence: TGTGCCAGCAGGCGACAGGTCTCTGGAAACACCATATATTTT.